The 2 T cell receptor beta chains below come from one sample, sequenced in a study of chemoradiotherapy in HPV16-positive cancers. This table comes from immunoSEQ multiplex PCR, and its TCRdb copy is limited to in-frame clones, with some not included. This table holds around 15,000 clones, less than 70% found once. This sample was gathered from a patient who underwent chemoradiotherapy. Receptor source: a human donor with HPV-associated anogenital cancer.

This clone has just a few counts. This sequence joins TRBV5-4 and TRBJ2-5, with 8 positions matching TRBD2. Germline assignment: CDR1 SGHNT and CDR2 YYREEE (reference sequence). The CDR3 has 14 amino acids. Losses at the gene ends were 1 base for V and 4 bases for J; bases not matched to a gene: 3. CDR3 region: CASSLRGGRETQYF. Here the CDR3 DNA reads TGTGCCAGCAGCTTGCGGGGGGGGCGAGAGACCCAGTACTTC.

The rearrangement joins TRBV29-1 to TRBJ2-3; D call uncertain. CDR1 is SQVTM, CDR2 ANQGSEA, per germline. There are 12 residues in the CDR3. Trimming cost V 4 bases and J 4 bases, with 9 bases left between them. CDR3 nucleotides: TGCAGCGTTGCTTCCGGGTCAGATACGCAGTATTTT. Protein: CSVASGSDTQYF.